Shown below are 10 T cell receptor beta chains from a single sample sequenced in a study of T cells in Graves' hyperthyroidism and ophthalmopathy. Researchers took RNA transcripts and amplified the TCR beta CDR3 regions from them. RT-PCR in the first round (using the HTBI primer set) targeted the TCR CDR3. Each CDR3 protein is one row after TCRdb ran MiXCR on the multiplex PCR reads. The sample yields around 720,000 distinct CDR3 sequences, under 45% seen once. Source material: blood. The receptors derive from a woman in her thirties or forties with Graves' hyperthyroidism.

V usage is TRBV20-1 and J usage is TRBJ2-3, with D hard to call. Germline V gene sequence: CDR1 DFQATT, CDR2 SNEGSKA (reference sequence). The CDR3 runs to 10 residues. Trimming pared 7 bases from V and 1 base from J, leaving 3 bases between. The CDR3 sequence is CSGGTDTQYF. CDR3 bases: TGCAGTGGTGGCACAGATACGCAGTATTTT.

This clonotype was detected a few times. The chain carries TRBV2 and TRBJ2-7; D not resolved. Germline V gene data show CDR1 as SNHLY and CDR2 as FYNNEI. The CDR3 extends over 15 amino acids. Between the trimmed V and J ends, which lost 5 bases and 4 bases, there was a span of 18 bases. DNA of the CDR3: TGTGCCAGCAGTACTGGAAGATTCAACGGATACGAGCAGTACTTC. Amino acid sequence: CASSTGRFNGYEQYF.

The rearrangement joins TRBV5-1 to TRBJ2-7; D possibly matches TRBD1 or TRBD2 (5 bases each). This CDR3 spans 14 amino acids. The V gene's germline CDR1 is SGHRS and CDR2 YFSETQ. V lost 0 bases and J lost 6, with 13 bases in between. The CDR3, as DNA: TGCGCCAGCAGCTTGGGGACTCAGGGATCCGAGCAGTACTTC. Protein: CASSLGTQGSEQYF.

This clonotype appeared many times. This rearrangement joins TRBV5-8 to TRBJ2-7; 8 bases agree with TRBD2. The trim removed 0 bases at V and 3 bases at J, leaving 2 bases unmatched. This CDR3 contains 14 residues. The V gene's germline CDR1 is SGHTS and CDR2 YDEGEE. CDR3 amino acids: CASSLEAGGYEQYF. The CDR3 DNA reads TGTGCCAGCAGCTTGGAGGCGGGAGGCTACGAGCAGTACTTC.

This clonotype was observed many times. The chain joins TRBV19 to TRBJ1-6; the match to TRBD1 covers 8 bases. Germline loops: CDR1 LNHDA, CDR2 SQIVND (reference sequence). This CDR3 has 15 residues. The V segment lost 11 bases and the J segment 7 bases; nucleotides outside the gene matches: 13. This CDR3 reads CASSTRDRPNSPLHF. The CDR3 coding sequence is TGTGCCTCTTCCACCCGGGACAGGCCGAATTCACCCCTCCACTTT.

This clonotype was counted once. V and J are TRBV20-1 and TRBJ2-7; a possible D gene is TRBD1 (5 bases). Germline CDR1 and CDR2: DFQATT and SNEGSKA (reference sequence). This CDR3 is 14 amino acids long. V lost 3 bases and J 12 bases, leaving 24 bases between the germline ends. The CDR3 reads CSASKDTYPGTAYF. The CDR3, as DNA: TGCAGTGCTAGCAAGGACACGTATCCGGGTACCGCGTACTTC.

The chain joins TRBV29-1 to TRBJ2-7; TRBD2 aligns across 8 bases. Germline-derived CDR1 and CDR2 are SQVTM and ANQGSEA. Germline trimming cut 5 bases from V and 3 bases from J; bases unmatched to any gene: 9. This CDR3 region has 14 residues. The CDR3 reads CSVTAGLGDYEQYF. The CDR3 DNA follows: TGCAGCGTTACCGCGGGACTAGGCGACTACGAGCAGTACTTC.

Ten or more counts support this clonotype. The chain recombines TRBV7-8 with TRBJ1-4; D uncertain. The length of the CDR3 is 14 residues. From germline, CDR1 is SGHVS and CDR2 FQNEAQ. V was trimmed by 2 bases and J by 10 bases, leaving 14 bases between them. CDR3 sequence: CASSLNPMSRKLFF. CDR3 nucleotide sequence: TGTGCCAGCAGCTTAAATCCGATGTCCCGAAAACTGTTTTTT.

The table lists this clonotype with many counts. The chain recombines TRBV19 with TRBJ1-5, with D unresolved. V shed 3 bases and J shed 3 bases, with 6 bases lying between them. Germline V gene lookup returns CDR1 LNHDA and CDR2 SQIVND (reference sequence). CDR3 length: 13 amino acids. The CDR3 nucleotides read TGTGCCAGTAGTATTTTCCCCAATCAGCCCCAGCATTTT. This encodes CASSIFPNQPQHF. Based on the CDR3 plus reference TRBV19 and TRBJ1-5, the full variable domain is DGGITQSPKYLFRKEGQNVTLSCEQNLNHDAMYWYRQDPGQGLRLIYYSQIVNDFQKGDIAEGYSVSREKKESFPLTVTSAQKNPTAFYLCASSIFPNQPQHFGDGTRLSIL.

This clonotype has only a few counts. The rearrangement uses TRBV9 and TRBJ2-7, with D possibly matching TRBD2 (5 bases). CDR1 is SGDLS and CDR2 is YYNGEE in the germline V gene. V shed 4 bases and J shed 7 bases, with 18 bases lying between them. This CDR3 is 14 amino acids long. CDR3 sequence (DNA): TGTGCCAGCAGCCAAGAAGGGCGGCCGGGGGAGCAGTACTTC. It encodes CASSQEGRPGEQYF.